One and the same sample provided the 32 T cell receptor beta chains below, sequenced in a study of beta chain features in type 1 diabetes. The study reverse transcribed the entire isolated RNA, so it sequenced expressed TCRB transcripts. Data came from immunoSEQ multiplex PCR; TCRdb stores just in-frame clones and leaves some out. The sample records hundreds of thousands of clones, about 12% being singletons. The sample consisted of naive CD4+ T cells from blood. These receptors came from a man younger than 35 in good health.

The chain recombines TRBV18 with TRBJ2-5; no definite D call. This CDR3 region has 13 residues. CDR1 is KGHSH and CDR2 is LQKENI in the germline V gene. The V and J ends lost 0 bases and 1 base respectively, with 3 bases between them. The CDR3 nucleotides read TGTGCCAGCTCACCACCGAGCCAAGAGACCCAGTACTTC. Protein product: CASSPPSQETQYF.

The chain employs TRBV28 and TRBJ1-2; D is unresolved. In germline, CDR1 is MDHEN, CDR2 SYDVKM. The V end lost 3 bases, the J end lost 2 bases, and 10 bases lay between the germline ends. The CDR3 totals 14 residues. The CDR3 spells CASSLARMNYGYTF. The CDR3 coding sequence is TGTGCCAGCAGTTTGGCCAGGATGAACTATGGCTACACCTTC.

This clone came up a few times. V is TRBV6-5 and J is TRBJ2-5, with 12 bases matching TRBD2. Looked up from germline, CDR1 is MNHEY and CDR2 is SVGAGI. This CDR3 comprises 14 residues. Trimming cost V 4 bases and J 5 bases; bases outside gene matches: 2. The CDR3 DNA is TGTGCCAGCAGTTCAGGGACTAGCGGGGAGACCCAGTACTTC. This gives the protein CASSSGTSGETQYF.

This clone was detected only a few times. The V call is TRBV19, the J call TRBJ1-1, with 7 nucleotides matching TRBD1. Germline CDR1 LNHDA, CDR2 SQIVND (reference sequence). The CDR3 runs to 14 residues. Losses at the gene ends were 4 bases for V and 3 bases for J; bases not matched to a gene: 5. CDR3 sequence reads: CASSTTGFDTEAFF. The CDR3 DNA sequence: TGTGCCAGTAGTACGACAGGGTTTGACACTGAAGCTTTCTTT.

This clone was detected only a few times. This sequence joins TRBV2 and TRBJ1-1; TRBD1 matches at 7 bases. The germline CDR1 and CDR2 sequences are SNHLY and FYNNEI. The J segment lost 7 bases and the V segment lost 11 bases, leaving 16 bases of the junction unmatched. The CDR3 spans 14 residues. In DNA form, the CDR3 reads TGTGCCGGTACGAGGCAGGGGGGATCTGGTGAAGCTTTCTTT. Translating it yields CAGTRQGGSGEAFF.

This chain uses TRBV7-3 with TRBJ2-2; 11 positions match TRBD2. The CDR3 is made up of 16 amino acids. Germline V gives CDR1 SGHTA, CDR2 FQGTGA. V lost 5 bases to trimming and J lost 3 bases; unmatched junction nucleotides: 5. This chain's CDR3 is CASSPWGLADTGELFF. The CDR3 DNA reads TGTGCCAGCAGCCCTTGGGGACTAGCGGACACCGGGGAGCTGTTTTTT.

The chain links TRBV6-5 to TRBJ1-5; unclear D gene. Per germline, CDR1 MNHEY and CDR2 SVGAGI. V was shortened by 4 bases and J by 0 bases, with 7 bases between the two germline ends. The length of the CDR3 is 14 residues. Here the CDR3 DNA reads TGTGCCAGCAGTTTCCAATTTAGCAATCAGCCCCAGCATTTT. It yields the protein CASSFQFSNQPQHF.

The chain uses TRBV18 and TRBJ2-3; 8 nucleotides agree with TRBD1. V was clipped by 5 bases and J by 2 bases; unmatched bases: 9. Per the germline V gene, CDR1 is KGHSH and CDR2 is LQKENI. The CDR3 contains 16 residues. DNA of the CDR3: TGTGCCAGCTCATCCAGACAGGGGAGGAACACAGATACGCAGTATTTT. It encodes CASSSRQGRNTDTQYF.

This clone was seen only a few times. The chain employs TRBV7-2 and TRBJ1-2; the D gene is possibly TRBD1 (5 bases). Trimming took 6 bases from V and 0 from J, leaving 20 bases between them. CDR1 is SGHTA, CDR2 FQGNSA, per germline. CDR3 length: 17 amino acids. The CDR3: CASRHPRRDAANYGYTF. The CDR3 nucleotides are TGTGCCAGCAGGCATCCTAGGAGGGACGCAGCTAACTATGGCTACACCTTC.

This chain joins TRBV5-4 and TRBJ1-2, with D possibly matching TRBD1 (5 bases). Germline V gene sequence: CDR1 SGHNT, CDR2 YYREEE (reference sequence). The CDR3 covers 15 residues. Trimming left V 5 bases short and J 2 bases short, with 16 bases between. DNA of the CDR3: TGTGCCAGCAGAAGATACGCGGGGACGAACTATGGCTACACCTTC. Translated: CASRRYAGTNYGYTF.

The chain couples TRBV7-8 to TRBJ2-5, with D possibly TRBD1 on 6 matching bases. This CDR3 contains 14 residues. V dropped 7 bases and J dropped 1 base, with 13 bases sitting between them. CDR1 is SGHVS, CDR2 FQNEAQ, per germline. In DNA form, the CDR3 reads TGTGCCAGCACCCCAAGGGACACCCAAGAGACCCAGTACTTC. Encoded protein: CASTPRDTQETQYF.

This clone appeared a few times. The chain's CDR3 is CASSIDGRGSYNEQFF. The CDR3 nucleotides read TGTGCCAGTAGTATAGATGGACGGGGGAGCTACAATGAGCAGTTCTTC. This rearrangement joins TRBV19 to TRBJ2-1, with D possibly being TRBD2 (6 bases). Trimming took off 0 bases at V and 3 bases at J, with 12 bases between the two ends. The CDR3 runs to 16 residues. Germline V gene sequence: CDR1 LNHDA, CDR2 SQIVND (reference sequence).

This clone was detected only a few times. In DNA form, the CDR3 reads TGTGCCAGCAGTCAAGATAACGGGGGAGGAGGCTACACCTTC. This sequence encodes CASSQDNGGGGYTF. V usage is TRBV6-5 and J usage is TRBJ1-2; tentative D call: TRBD1 (5 bases). The CDR3 runs 14 residues. V lost 5 bases and J lost 8, with 18 bases in between. Germline values: CDR1 MNHEY, CDR2 SVGAGI.

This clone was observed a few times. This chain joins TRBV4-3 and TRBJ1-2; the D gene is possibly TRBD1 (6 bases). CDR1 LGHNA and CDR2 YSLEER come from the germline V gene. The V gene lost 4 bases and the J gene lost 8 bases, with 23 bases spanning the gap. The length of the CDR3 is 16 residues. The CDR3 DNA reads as TGCGCCAGCAGCCTGGGTCGGGGGGCCCCTTTAGGAGGCTACACCTTC. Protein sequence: CASSLGRGAPLGGYTF.

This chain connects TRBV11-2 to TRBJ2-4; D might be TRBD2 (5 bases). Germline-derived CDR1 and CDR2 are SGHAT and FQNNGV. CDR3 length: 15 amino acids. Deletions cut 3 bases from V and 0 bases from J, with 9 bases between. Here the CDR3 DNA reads TGTGCCAGCAGCTTGGACGGACTAGCCAAAAACATTCAGTACTTC. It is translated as CASSLDGLAKNIQYF.

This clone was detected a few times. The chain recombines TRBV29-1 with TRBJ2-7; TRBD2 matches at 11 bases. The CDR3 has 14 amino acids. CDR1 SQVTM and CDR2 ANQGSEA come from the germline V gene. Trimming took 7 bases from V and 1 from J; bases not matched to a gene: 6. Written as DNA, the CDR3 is TGCAGCGCCGCGGGACTAGCGGAATCCTACGAGCAGTACTTC. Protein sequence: CSAAGLAESYEQYF.

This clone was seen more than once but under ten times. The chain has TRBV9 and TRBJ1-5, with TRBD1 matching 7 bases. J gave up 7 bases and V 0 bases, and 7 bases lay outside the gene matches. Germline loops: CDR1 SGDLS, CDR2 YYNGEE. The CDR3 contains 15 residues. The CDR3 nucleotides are TGTGCCAGCAGCGTAGAGGAGGGGGCAGGACAGCCCCAGCATTTT. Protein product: CASSVEEGAGQPQHF.

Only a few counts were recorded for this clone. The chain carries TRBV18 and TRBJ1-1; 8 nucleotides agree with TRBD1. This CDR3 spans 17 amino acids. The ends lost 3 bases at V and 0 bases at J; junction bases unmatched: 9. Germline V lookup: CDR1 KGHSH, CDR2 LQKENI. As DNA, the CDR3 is TGTGCCAGCTCACCGAGAGTACCGGGACAGGTGAACACTGAAGCTTTCTTT. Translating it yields CASSPRVPGQVNTEAFF.

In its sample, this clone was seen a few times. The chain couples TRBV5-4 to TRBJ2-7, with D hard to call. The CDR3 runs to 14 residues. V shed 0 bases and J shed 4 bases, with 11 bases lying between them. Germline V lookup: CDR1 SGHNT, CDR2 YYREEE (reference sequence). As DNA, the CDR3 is TGTGCCAGCAGCTTGGGTTCTACCACTTACGAGCAGTACTTC. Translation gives CASSLGSTTYEQYF.

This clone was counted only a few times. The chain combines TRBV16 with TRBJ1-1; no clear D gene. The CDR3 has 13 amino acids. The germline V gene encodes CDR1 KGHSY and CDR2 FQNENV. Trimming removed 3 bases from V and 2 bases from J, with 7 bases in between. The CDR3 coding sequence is TGTGCCAGCAGCCAGAACAGAAACACTGAAGCTTTCTTT. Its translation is CASSQNRNTEAFF.

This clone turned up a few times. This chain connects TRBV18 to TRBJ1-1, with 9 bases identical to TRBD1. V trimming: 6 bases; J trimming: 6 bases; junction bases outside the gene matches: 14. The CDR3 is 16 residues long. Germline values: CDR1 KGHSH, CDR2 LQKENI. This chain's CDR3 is CASSARVPGQGSEAFF. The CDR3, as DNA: TGTGCCAGCTCGGCAAGGGTACCGGGACAGGGATCTGAAGCTTTCTTT.

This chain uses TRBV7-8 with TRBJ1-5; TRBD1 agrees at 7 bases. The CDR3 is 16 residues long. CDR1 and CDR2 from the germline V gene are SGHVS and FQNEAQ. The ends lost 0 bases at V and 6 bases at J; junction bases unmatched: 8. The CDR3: CASSLAGTADGQPQHF. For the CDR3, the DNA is TGTGCCAGCAGCTTAGCTGGGACAGCAGACGGTCAGCCCCAGCATTTT.

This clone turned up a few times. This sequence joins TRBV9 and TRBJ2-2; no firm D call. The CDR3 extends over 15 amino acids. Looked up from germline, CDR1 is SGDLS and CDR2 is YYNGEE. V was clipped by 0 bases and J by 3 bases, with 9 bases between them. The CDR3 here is CASSVAGFDTGELFF. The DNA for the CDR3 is TGTGCCAGCAGCGTAGCCGGTTTCGACACCGGGGAGCTGTTTTTT. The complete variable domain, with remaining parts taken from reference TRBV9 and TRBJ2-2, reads DSGVTQTPKHLITATGQRVTLRCSPRSGDLSVYWYQQSLDQGLQFLIQYYNGEERAKGNILERFSAQQFPDLHSELNLSSLELGDSALYFCASSVAGFDTGELFFGEGSRLTVL.

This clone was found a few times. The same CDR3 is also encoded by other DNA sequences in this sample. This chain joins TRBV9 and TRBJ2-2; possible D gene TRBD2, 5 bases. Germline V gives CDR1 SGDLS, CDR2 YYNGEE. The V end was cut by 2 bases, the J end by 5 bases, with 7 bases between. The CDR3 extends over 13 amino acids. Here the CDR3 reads CASSVRGTGELFF. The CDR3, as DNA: TGTGCCAGCAGCGTTCGAGGGACCGGGGAGCTGTTTTTT.

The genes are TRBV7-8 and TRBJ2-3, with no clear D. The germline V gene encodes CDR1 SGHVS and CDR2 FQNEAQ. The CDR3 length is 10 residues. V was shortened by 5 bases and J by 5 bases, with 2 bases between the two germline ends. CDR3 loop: CASSRDTQYF. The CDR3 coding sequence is TGTGCCAGCAGCCGAGATACGCAGTATTTT.

CDR3 in amino acids: CASSSWTGGTDTQYF. CDR3 sequence (DNA): TGTGCCAGCAGCTCATGGACAGGGGGTACAGATACGCAGTATTTT. This chain links TRBV7-2 with TRBJ2-3; 10 nucleotides agree with TRBD1. The germline CDR1 and CDR2 sequences are SGHTA and FQGNSA. V shed 4 bases, J shed 3 bases, and the junction held 4 bases outside the gene matches. This CDR3 spans 15 amino acids.

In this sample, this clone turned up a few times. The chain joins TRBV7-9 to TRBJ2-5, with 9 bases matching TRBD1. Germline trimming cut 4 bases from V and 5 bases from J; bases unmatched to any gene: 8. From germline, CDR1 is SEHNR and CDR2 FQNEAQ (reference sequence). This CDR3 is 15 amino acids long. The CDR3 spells CASSSMGTGSETQYF. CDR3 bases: TGTGCCAGCAGCTCGATGGGGACAGGGTCGGAGACCCAGTACTTC.

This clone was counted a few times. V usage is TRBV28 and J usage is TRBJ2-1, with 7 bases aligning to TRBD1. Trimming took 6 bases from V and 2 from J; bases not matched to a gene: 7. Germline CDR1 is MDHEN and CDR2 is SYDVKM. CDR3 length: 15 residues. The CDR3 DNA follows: TGTGCCAGCAGAGAAGGGACAGCCGCCTACAATGAGCAGTTCTTC. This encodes CASREGTAAYNEQFF.

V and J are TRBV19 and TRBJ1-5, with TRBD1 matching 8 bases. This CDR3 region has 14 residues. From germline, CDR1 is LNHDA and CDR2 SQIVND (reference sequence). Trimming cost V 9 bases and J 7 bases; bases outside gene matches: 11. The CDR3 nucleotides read TGTGCCAGCCACTCTGGACAGGGCGGACAGCCCCAGCATTTT. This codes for CASHSGQGGQPQHF.

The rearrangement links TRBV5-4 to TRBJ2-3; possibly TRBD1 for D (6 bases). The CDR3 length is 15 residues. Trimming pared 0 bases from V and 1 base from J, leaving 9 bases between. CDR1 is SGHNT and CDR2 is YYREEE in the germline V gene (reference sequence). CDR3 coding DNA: TGTGCCAGCAGCTTGGACAGGGCGGGCACAGATACGCAGTATTTT. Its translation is CASSLDRAGTDTQYF.

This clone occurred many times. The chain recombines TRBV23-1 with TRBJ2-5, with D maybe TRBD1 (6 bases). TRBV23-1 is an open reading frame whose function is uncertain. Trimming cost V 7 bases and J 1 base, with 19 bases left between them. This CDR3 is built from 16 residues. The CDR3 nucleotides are TGCGCCAGCATCCCCTGCAGGGGTGGGAGCCAAGAGACCCAGTACTTC. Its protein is CASIPCRGGSQETQYF.

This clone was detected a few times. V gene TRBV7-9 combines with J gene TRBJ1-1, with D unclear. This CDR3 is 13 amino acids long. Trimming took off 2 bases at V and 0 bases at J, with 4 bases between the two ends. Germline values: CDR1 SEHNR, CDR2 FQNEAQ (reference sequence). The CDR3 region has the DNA TGTGCCAGCAGCTTACCAGTGAACACTGAAGCTTTCTTT. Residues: CASSLPVNTEAFF.